This entry lists 5 T cell receptor beta chains sequenced from one sample in a study of blood T cells in healthy people across ages. PCR was performed a second time for 7 to 11 cycles using a sample-barcoded 5' primer and a J-beta primer mix. TCRdb re-called the 5' RACE reads with MiXCR, one entry per CDR3 protein. This table holds over a million distinct CDR3 sequences, roughly 40% found once. What was sequenced was blood. These receptors were obtained from a woman aged 18-30 years in good health.

The chain recombines TRBV11-2 with TRBJ1-1; D gene ambiguous. Trimming cost V 1 base and J 4 bases, with 10 bases left between them. Germline values: CDR1 SGHAT, CDR2 FQNNGV. The CDR3 is made up of 14 amino acids. The CDR3 loop is CASSLAAASTEAFF. For the CDR3, the DNA is TGTGCCAGCAGCTTAGCAGCCGCGAGCACTGAAGCTTTCTTT.

The chain uses TRBV4-1 and TRBJ1-3, with D unresolved. V dropped 0 bases and J dropped 8 bases, with 8 bases sitting between them. This CDR3 spans 13 amino acids. From germline, CDR1 is MGHRA and CDR2 YSYEKL. Here the CDR3 DNA reads TGCGCCAGCAGCCAAGATGAGGGATACACCATATATTTT. Amino acid sequence: CASSQDEGYTIYF.

This clonotype was observed a few times. The V call is TRBV6-2 or TRBV6-3, the J call TRBJ2-1; D is uncertain. The V gene's germline CDR1 is MNHEY and CDR2 SVGEGT. This CDR3 comprises 12 residues. Trimming took 7 bases from V and 9 from J, leaving 13 bases between them. The DNA of the CDR3 is TGTGCCAGCATGGGCCAACTGAGTGAGCAGTTCTTC. It is translated as CASMGQLSEQFF.

The chain is built from TRBV7-9 and TRBJ2-3, with D uncertain. Per germline, CDR1 SEHNR and CDR2 FQNEAQ (reference sequence). The CDR3 runs 16 residues. Between the trimmed V and J ends, which lost 1 base and 0 bases, there was a span of 11 bases. CDR3 DNA: TGTGCCAGCAGCTTAGAGGCGGCAGGAAGCACAGATACGCAGTATTTT. Translating it yields CASSLEAAGSTDTQYF. The full variable domain, with the rest looked up from reference TRBV7-9 and TRBJ2-3, is DTGVSQNPRHKITKRGQNVTFRCDPISEHNRLYWYRQTLGQGPEFLTYFQNEAQLEKSRLLSDRFSAERPKGSFSTLEIQRTEQGDSAMYLCASSLEAAGSTDTQYFGPGTRLTVL.

The chain couples TRBV7-6 to TRBJ2-7; D is unresolved. V lost 4 bases and J 0 bases, leaving 7 bases between the germline ends. The CDR3 extends over 13 amino acids. CDR1 is SGHVS and CDR2 is FNYEAQ in the germline V gene. The CDR3 here is CASSYGNSYEQYF. CDR3 bases: TGTGCCAGCAGCTATGGCAACTCCTACGAGCAGTACTTC.